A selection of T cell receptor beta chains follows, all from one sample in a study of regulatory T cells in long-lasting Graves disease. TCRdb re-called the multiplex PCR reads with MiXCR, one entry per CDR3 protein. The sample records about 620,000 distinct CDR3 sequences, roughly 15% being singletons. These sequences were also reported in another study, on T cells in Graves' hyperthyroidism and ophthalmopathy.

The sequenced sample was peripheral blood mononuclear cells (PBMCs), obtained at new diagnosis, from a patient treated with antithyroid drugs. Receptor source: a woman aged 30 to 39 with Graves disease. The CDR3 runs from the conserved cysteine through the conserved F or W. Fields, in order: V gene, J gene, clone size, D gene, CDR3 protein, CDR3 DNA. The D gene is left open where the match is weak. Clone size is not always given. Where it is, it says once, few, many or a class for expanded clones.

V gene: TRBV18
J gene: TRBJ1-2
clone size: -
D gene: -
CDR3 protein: CASSPRGGGNYGYTF
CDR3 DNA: TGTGCCAGCTCACCAAGAGGCGGAGGCAACTATGGCTACACCTTC

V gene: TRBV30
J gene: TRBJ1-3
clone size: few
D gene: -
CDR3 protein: CAWRVRGTGNTIYF
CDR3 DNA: TGTGCCTGGAGAGTCAGGGGTACTGGAAACACCATATATTTT

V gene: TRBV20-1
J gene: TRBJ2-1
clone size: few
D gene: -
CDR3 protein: CSARDQKNEFTYNEQFF
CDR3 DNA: TGCAGTGCTAGAGATCAGAAAAACGAGTTCACCTACAATGAGCAGTTCTTC

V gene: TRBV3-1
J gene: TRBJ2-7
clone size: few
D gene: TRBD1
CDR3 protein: CASSPTGAPYEQYF
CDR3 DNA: TGTGCCAGCAGCCCGACAGGGGCCCCCTACGAGCAGTACTTC

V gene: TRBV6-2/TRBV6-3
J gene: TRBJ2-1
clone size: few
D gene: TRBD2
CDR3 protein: CASSYLASGKGQFF
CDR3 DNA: TGTGCCAGCAGTTACCTGGCTAGCGGGAAGGGGCAGTTCTTC

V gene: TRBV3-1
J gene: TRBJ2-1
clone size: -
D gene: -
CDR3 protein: CASQGADSYNEQFF
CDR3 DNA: TGTGCCAGCCAAGGGGCGGACTCCTACAATGAGCAGTTCTTC

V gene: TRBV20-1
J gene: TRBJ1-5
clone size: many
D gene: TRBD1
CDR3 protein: CSATQGVSNQPQHF
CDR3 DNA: TGCAGTGCTACCCAGGGGGTGAGCAATCAGCCCCAGCATTTT

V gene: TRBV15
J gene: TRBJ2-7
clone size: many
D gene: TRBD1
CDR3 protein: CATSTDRGPYEQYF
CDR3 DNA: TGTGCCACCAGCACCGACAGGGGACCTTACGAGCAGTACTTC

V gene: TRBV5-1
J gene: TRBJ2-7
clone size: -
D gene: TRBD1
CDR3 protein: CASSQTGESPYEQYF
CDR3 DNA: TGCGCCAGCAGCCAGACAGGGGAAAGCCCCTACGAGCAGTACTTC

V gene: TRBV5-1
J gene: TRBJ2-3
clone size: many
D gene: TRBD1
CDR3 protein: CASSWGTASTDTQYF
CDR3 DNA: TGTGCCAGCAGCTGGGGGACAGCTAGCACAGATACGCAGTATTTT

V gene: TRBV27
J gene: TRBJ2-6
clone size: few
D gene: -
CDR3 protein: CASSSPGRGGANVLTF
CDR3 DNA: TGTGCCAGCAGTTCCCCGGGCAGGGGCGGGGCCAACGTCCTGACTTTC

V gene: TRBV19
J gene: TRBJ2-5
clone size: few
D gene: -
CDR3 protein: CASSFLELGKETQYF
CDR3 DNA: TGTGCCAGTAGTTTTCTGGAGCTAGGGAAAGAGACCCAGTACTTC

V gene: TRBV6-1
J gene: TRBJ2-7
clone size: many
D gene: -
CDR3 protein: CASSKGGAEGDEQYF
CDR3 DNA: TGTGCCAGCAGTAAAGGGGGTGCCGAGGGCGACGAGCAGTACTTC

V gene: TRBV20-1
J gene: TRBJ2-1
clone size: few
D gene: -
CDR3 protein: CSASHSEVGGSWGNEQFF
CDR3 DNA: TGCAGTGCTAGCCACAGCGAGGTGGGAGGCTCTTGGGGCAATGAGCAGTTCTTC

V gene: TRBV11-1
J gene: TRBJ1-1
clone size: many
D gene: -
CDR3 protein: CASSGSSEAFF
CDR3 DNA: TGTGCCAGCAGCGGCTCCTCTGAAGCTTTCTTT

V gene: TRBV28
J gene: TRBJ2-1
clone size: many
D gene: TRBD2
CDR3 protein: CASTSGREDSYNEQFF
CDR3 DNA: TGTGCCAGCACTAGCGGGAGGGAAGACTCCTACAATGAGCAGTTCTTC

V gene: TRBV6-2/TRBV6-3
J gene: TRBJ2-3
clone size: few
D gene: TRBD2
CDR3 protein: CASSYGWAGAADTQYF
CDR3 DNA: TGTGCCAGCAGTTACGGTTGGGCGGGAGCCGCAGATACGCAGTATTTT